The T cell receptor (beta chain) described here comes from a study of blood T cells in healthy people across ages. The germline V gene has CDR1 SGHAT and CDR2 FQDESV (reference sequence). The CDR3 sequence is 10 residues long. The sample holds one count of this clonotype. Its antigen is undetermined. At one end, the junction sequence differs from germline, possibly due to a read error. The use of a sample-barcoded 5' primer and a J-beta primer mix characterized a second PCR of about 7 to 12 cycles. MiXCR, run by TCRdb on the 5' RACE reads, gives a single entry per CDR3 protein. The top ten hold 20% to 25% of the sample, which has 1.5 million to 2 million distinct CDR3 sequences, about two fifths seen once. General study points: With donor CMV status unknown, expanded clonotype changes were possibly confounded. PBMCs went unsorted, and a conclusive naive versus antigen-experienced comparison was therefore prevented. A roughly linear fall in TCR beta diversity per million T cells was seen with increasing age. In long-lived donors, naive CD4+ cell counts and diversity exceeded those of aged donors.

The clonotype was recovered from a human donor in good health. Input material: blood. The rearrangement uses TRBV11-1 and TRBJ1-2; D unresolved. CDR3 sequence: CASSPILQDF. The CDR3 DNA sequence: TGTGCCAGCAGCCCTATCCTCCAAGACTTC.